Shown below are 31 T cell receptor beta chains from a single sample sequenced in a study of shared clonotypes between healthy human individuals. Assay: immunoSEQ multiplex PCR; the TCRdb copy retains only in-frame clones and omits some. This table has a few million clones, 85% to 95% appearing once. The material sequenced was naive CD4+ T cells sorted from blood. Subset reported: CD45RA+ positively selected. These receptors all stem from a man aged 18 to 30 in good health.

The chain employs TRBV18 and TRBJ1-2; D unresolved. The germline gives CDR1 KGHSH, CDR2 LQKENI. The CDR3 has 14 amino acids. V was pared by 1 base and J by 7 bases, with 13 bases between. CDR3 sequence: CASSPRNGGSGYTF. The CDR3 DNA sequence: TGTGCCAGCTCACCACGCAATGGAGGGAGTGGCTACACCTTC. Supplemented by reference TRBV18 and TRBJ1-2, the full variable domain reads NAGVMQNPRHLVRRRGQEARLRCSPMKGHSHVYWYRQLPEEGLKFMVYLQKENIIDESGMPKERFSAEFPKEGPSILRIQQVVRGDSAAYFCASSPRNGGSGYTFGSGTRLTVV.

This CDR3 is CASSQLGQGWEQFF. CDR3 nucleotides: TGCGCCAGCAGCCAATTAGGACAGGGTTGGGAGCAGTTCTTC. The rearrangement joins TRBV4-1 to TRBJ2-1, with 8 bases that match TRBD1. CDR3 length: 14 amino acids. The V gene end was trimmed by 2 bases and the J gene end by 10 bases; junction bases not matched to a gene: 7. Germline V lookup: CDR1 MGHRA, CDR2 YSYEKL.

This chain uses TRBV5-8 with TRBJ2-3, with 8 positions matching TRBD2. The trim removed 1 base at V and 3 bases at J, leaving 4 bases unmatched. Germline V gives CDR1 SGHTS, CDR2 YDEGEE. This CDR3 is 15 amino acids long. CDR3 protein: CASSLFSSGTDTQYF. CDR3 coding DNA: TGTGCCAGCAGCTTGTTTTCTAGCGGGACAGATACGCAGTATTTT.

This chain uses TRBV2 with TRBJ1-5; 8 nucleotides align to TRBD1. The trim removed 6 bases at V and 13 bases at J, leaving 14 bases unmatched. Germline assignment: CDR1 SNHLY and CDR2 FYNNEI. This CDR3 region has 14 residues. Here the CDR3 reads CASSSGTGAERQHF. CDR3 bases: TGTGCCAGCAGCTCCGGGACAGGCGCCGAGCGGCAGCATTTT.

The chain is built from TRBV7-2 and TRBJ1-2, with a weak D call TRBD1 (5 bases). Per germline, CDR1 SGHTA and CDR2 FQGNSA. This CDR3 comprises 16 residues. The germline V and J ends were trimmed by 1 base and 4 bases, with 16 bases remaining between them. CDR3 nucleotides: TGTGCCAGCAGCTTAGGGTCGTTGGGGGTTGGCTATGGCTACACCTTC. This gives the protein CASSLGSLGVGYGYTF.

This clone was observed once. The chain uses TRBV11-2 and TRBJ1-2; the match to TRBD1 covers 8 bases. The V and J ends lost 4 bases and 7 bases, in that order; junction bases with no gene match: 5. This CDR3 comprises 13 residues. Germline V gene lookup returns CDR1 SGHAT and CDR2 FQNNGV. DNA of the CDR3: TGTGCCAGCAGCTCAGACAGGGGAAGTGGCTACACCTTC. Its translation: CASSSDRGSGYTF.

J is TRBJ2-5 and V is TRBV4-1, with a possible D match to TRBD1 (6 bases). The last part of the DNA fits TRBJ2-7 better; the J call may be wrong. The CDR3 covers 14 residues. CDR1 and CDR2 (germline): MGHRA, YSYEKL. CDR3 amino acids: CASSQSEQGYEQYF. The CDR3 nucleotides are TGCGCCAGCAGCCAATCAGAACAGGGTTACGAGCAGTACTTC.

About this clone itself: This CDR3 is also generated by other DNA sequences in the sample. The chain recombines TRBV20-1 with TRBJ2-1, with D hard to call. V gave up 3 bases and J gave up 7 bases, with 7 bases separating them. The CDR3 loop spans 11 amino acids. The V gene's germline CDR1 is DFQATT and CDR2 SNEGSKA (reference sequence). CDR3 bases: TGCAGTGCTAGGGGCGCAAATGAGCAGTTCTTC. It is translated as CSARGANEQFF.

The chain combines TRBV30 with TRBJ1-6; D possibly corresponds to TRBD1 (5 bases). Germline V gene sequence: CDR1 GTSNPN, CDR2 SVGIG (reference sequence). The CDR3 spans 15 residues. V dropped 0 bases and J dropped 7 bases, with 13 bases sitting between them. CDR3 nucleotide sequence: TGTGCCTGGAGTGTACGGGGGAGAGAGAATTCACCCCTCCACTTT. Its protein product is CAWSVRGRENSPLHF.

V usage is TRBV9 and J usage is TRBJ2-6; D remains unclear. CDR1 SGDLS and CDR2 YYNGEE come from the germline V gene. V was trimmed by 4 bases and J by 1 base, leaving 9 bases between them. CDR3 length: 15 residues. In nucleotides, the CDR3 is TGTGCCAGCAGCTTTACTCGATCTGGGGCCAACGTCCTGACTTTC. The encoded protein is CASSFTRSGANVLTF.

The J gene is TRBJ2-3, the V gene TRBV30; 7 positions match TRBD2. J was trimmed by 2 bases and V by 5 bases; bases with no gene match: 10. The CDR3 contains 15 residues. Germline CDR1 reads GTSNPN; CDR2 reads SVGIG (reference sequence). The CDR3: CAWEGASGNTDTQYF. CDR3 DNA: TGTGCCTGGGAAGGAGCTAGCGGAAACACAGATACGCAGTATTTT.

A word on this clone: The same CDR3 arises from other DNA sequences in this sample as well. The chain couples TRBV11-2 to TRBJ1-3; D not certain. The V end was cut by 5 bases, the J end by 0 bases, with 5 bases between. The germline V gene encodes CDR1 SGHAT and CDR2 FQNNGV. CDR3 length: 13 amino acids. The DNA for the CDR3 is TGTGCCAGCAGCCCCTTCTCTGGAAACACCATATATTTT. Its protein product is CASSPFSGNTIYF.

The chain has TRBV7-9 and TRBJ2-7, with D perhaps TRBD1 (6 bases). Germline loops: CDR1 SEHNR, CDR2 FQNEAQ (reference sequence). Trimming shortened V by 2 bases and J by 4 bases, and 15 bases separated the two germline ends. The CDR3 has 15 residues. CDR3 nucleotide sequence: TGTGCCAGCAGCTTAAATAGGGGGATCGAGTACGAGCAGTACTTC. Protein sequence: CASSLNRGIEYEQYF.

The chain recombines TRBV18 with TRBJ2-7, with D possibly being TRBD1 (6 bases). Germline CDR1 is KGHSH and CDR2 is LQKENI. V was shortened by 5 bases and J by 1 base, with 15 bases between the two germline ends. CDR3 size: 15 residues. CDR3 DNA sequence: TGTGCCAGCTCAAACAGGGCATCGGAGTCCTACGAGCAGTACTTC. It codes for CASSNRASESYEQYF.

V usage is TRBV5-4 and J usage is TRBJ2-7, with TRBD1 matching 8 bases. CDR1 and CDR2 from the germline V gene are SGHNT and YYREEE (reference sequence). The CDR3 extends over 13 amino acids. The V and J ends lost 3 bases and 6 bases, in that order; junction bases with no gene match: 5. The CDR3 sequence: CASSSGQAREQYF. The CDR3 bases are TGTGCCAGCAGCTCGGGACAGGCGCGCGAGCAGTACTTC.

Concerning this clone itself: This sample includes further DNA sequences coding for the same CDR3. The rearrangement joins TRBV30 to TRBJ2-3, with D uncertain. CDR1 is GTSNPN and CDR2 is SVGIG in the germline V gene (reference sequence). The CDR3 has 10 residues. The germline V and J ends were trimmed by 3 bases and 5 bases, with 3 bases remaining between them. The CDR3 is CAWRRDTQYF. In DNA, the CDR3 is TGTGCCTGGAGAAGAGATACGCAGTATTTT.

This rearrangement joins TRBV28 to TRBJ2-2, with D perhaps TRBD1 or TRBD2 (5 bases each). V shed 1 base and J shed 1 base, with 16 bases lying between them. Germline CDR1 MDHEN, CDR2 SYDVKM. The CDR3 totals 18 residues. CDR3 amino acids: CASSLLGRGGGNTGELFF. The CDR3 region has the DNA TGTGCCAGCAGTTTATTAGGCCGCGGTGGGGGGAACACCGGGGAGCTGTTTTTT.

The chain uses TRBV19 and TRBJ1-1; TRBD1 aligns across 7 bases. CDR1 and CDR2 from the germline V gene are LNHDA and SQIVND (reference sequence). J gave up 4 bases and V 6 bases, and 5 bases lay outside the gene matches. The CDR3 is 13 amino acids. CDR3 loop: CASRPRTGTEAFF. The CDR3 nucleotides read TGTGCCAGTAGACCGAGGACAGGCACTGAAGCTTTCTTT. The full variable domain, completed using reference TRBV19 and TRBJ1-1, is DGGITQSPKYLFRKEGQNVTLSCEQNLNHDAMYWYRQDPGQGLRLIYYSQIVNDFQKGDIAEGYSVSREKKESFPLTVTSAQKNPTAFYLCASRPRTGTEAFFGQGTRLTVV.

This clone was picked up one time. The rearrangement joins TRBV2 to TRBJ2-2; 11 bases agree with TRBD1. CDR1 is SNHLY and CDR2 is FYNNEI in the germline V gene. Trimming at V came to 7 bases and at J to 7 bases, leaving 8 bases not matched to a gene. The CDR3 is made up of 15 amino acids. The CDR3 loop reads CASIGGQGADGELFF. The CDR3 DNA reads as TGTGCCAGCATAGGAGGACAGGGGGCGGACGGGGAGCTGTTTTTT.

This clone has only one observation. The chain joins TRBV7-2 to TRBJ1-2; TRBD1 aligns across 9 bases. V shed 4 bases and J 5 bases; nucleotides not matched to a gene: 11. CDR1 and CDR2 (germline): SGHTA, FQGNSA. The CDR3 sequence is 16 residues long. Written as DNA, the CDR3 is TGTGCCAGCAGCTCAACAGGGGGCTTTAAGATGTATGGCTACACCTTC. Its protein is CASSSTGGFKMYGYTF.

DNA of the CDR3: TGTGCCAGCAGTCTTAGCGGGACTAGCACAGATACGCAGTATTTT. Protein product: CASSLSGTSTDTQYF. V and J are TRBV28 and TRBJ2-3, with 8 bases that match TRBD2. The CDR3 is 15 amino acids. The V and J ends lost 5 bases and 0 bases, in that order; junction bases with no gene match: 4. In germline, CDR1 is MDHEN, CDR2 SYDVKM.

The chain links TRBV7-9 to TRBJ1-3; D remains ambiguous. V shed 3 bases and J shed 4 bases, with 10 bases lying between them. Germline values: CDR1 SEHNR, CDR2 FQNEAQ (reference sequence). The CDR3 spans 14 residues. Written as DNA, the CDR3 is TGTGCCAGCAGCTTCAAGGGTGGAGGAAACACCATATATTTT. Protein product: CASSFKGGGNTIYF.

This chain connects TRBV28 to TRBJ2-7; tentative D call: TRBD1 (6 bases). The germline CDR1 and CDR2 sequences are MDHEN and SYDVKM. V shed 10 bases and J shed 2 bases, with 18 bases lying between them. The CDR3 runs 14 residues. CDR3 amino acids: CAISPGHQTYEQYF. CDR3 nucleotides: TGTGCCATCTCGCCGGGACACCAAACCTACGAGCAGTACTTC.

The chain uses TRBV6-6 and TRBJ2-7; 10 bases match TRBD1. Germline loops: CDR1 MNHNY, CDR2 SVGAGI (reference sequence). This CDR3 has 16 amino acids. V lost 5 bases and J lost 3; bases outside the gene matches: 10. CDR3 bases: TGTGCCAGCAGTGGGGACAGGGGCAGTCCTCTCTACGAGCAGTACTTC. Residues: CASSGDRGSPLYEQYF.

This clone was recorded once. J is TRBJ1-2 and V is TRBV5-1; D might be TRBD1 (5 bases). The CDR3 length is 13 residues. Germline values: CDR1 SGHRS, CDR2 YFSETQ. V shed 4 bases and J shed 8 bases, with 15 bases lying between them. Here the CDR3 DNA reads TGCGCCAGCAGCCCACTTCAGGGTAACGGCTACACCTTC. This codes for CASSPLQGNGYTF.

This clone was counted only a few times. This rearrangement joins TRBV27 to TRBJ1-6, with D perhaps matching TRBD1 (5 bases). Trimming took 0 bases from V and 7 from J, leaving 13 bases between them. Germline CDR1 reads MNHEY; CDR2 reads SMNVEV (reference sequence). This CDR3 has 16 amino acids. The CDR3 loop is CASSLSLGTDNSPLHF. Written as DNA, the CDR3 is TGTGCCAGCAGTTTATCGTTAGGGACGGACAATTCACCCCTCCACTTT.

The table lists this clone with a count of one. Other DNA sequences from this sample encode an identical CDR3 as well. The CDR3 spells CASSEAPGTEAFF. DNA for the CDR3: TGTGCCAGCAGTGAAGCGCCAGGAACTGAAGCTTTCTTT. The chain employs TRBV6-1 and TRBJ1-1; D ambiguous. CDR1 and CDR2 (germline): MNHNS, SASEGT. The CDR3 is 13 residues long. Trimming pared 0 bases from V and 5 bases from J, leaving 7 bases between.

The chain carries TRBV5-1 and TRBJ2-3, with unresolved D. Per the germline V gene, CDR1 is SGHRS and CDR2 is YFSETQ. This CDR3 spans 14 amino acids. V lost 0 bases and J 4 bases, leaving 9 bases between the germline ends. In nucleotides, the CDR3 is TGCGCCAGCAGCTTGGTAGAGGTGGCAGATACGCAGTATTTT. This translates into CASSLVEVADTQYF.

This clone was observed a single time. The chain recombines TRBV7-8 with TRBJ1-1; 8 bases line up with TRBD1. The trim removed 5 bases at V and 0 bases at J, leaving 11 bases unmatched. The germline CDR1 and CDR2 sequences are SGHVS and FQNEAQ. The CDR3 loop spans 17 amino acids. For the CDR3, the DNA is TGTGCCAGCAGCCATTCACCGGGACAGGCTATGAACACTGAAGCTTTCTTT. This codes for CASSHSPGQAMNTEAFF.

The genes are TRBV7-2 and TRBJ1-1, with D unresolved. The CDR3 loop spans 13 amino acids. Trimming pared 0 bases from V and 6 bases from J, leaving 8 bases between. Germline values: CDR1 SGHTA, CDR2 FQGNSA. CDR3 nucleotides: TGTGCCAGCAGCTTAGCGTTCGATTCTGAAGCTTTCTTT. The encoded protein is CASSLAFDSEAFF.

The chain links TRBV11-3 to TRBJ2-3; 10 bases fit TRBD2. The CDR3 covers 16 residues. V trimming: 5 bases; J trimming: 0 bases; junction bases outside the gene matches: 5. Germline CDR1 and CDR2: SGHNT and YENEEA. The CDR3 nucleotides are TGTGCCAGCAGCCGTGTAGCGGGAGGCAGCACAGATACGCAGTATTTT. Translated: CASSRVAGGSTDTQYF.